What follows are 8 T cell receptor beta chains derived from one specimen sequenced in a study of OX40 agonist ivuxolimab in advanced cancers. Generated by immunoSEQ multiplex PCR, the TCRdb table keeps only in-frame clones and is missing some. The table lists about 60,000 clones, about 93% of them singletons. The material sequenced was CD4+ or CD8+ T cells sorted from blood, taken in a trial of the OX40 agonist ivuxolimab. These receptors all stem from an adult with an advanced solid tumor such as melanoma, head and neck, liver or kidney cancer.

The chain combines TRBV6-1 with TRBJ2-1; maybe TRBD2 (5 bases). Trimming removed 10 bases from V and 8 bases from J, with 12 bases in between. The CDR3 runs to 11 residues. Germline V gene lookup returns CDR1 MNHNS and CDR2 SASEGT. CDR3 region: CATTLVYEQFF. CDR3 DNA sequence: TGTGCCACCACACTAGTTTATGAGCAGTTCTTC.

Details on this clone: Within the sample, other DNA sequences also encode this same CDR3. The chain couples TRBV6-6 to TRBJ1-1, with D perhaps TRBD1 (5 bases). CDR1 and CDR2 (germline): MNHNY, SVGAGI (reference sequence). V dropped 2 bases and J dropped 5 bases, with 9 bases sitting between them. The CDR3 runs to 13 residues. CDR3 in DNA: TGTGCCAGCAGTTACGGGGGGGGGACTGAAGCTTTCTTT. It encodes CASSYGGGTEAFF.

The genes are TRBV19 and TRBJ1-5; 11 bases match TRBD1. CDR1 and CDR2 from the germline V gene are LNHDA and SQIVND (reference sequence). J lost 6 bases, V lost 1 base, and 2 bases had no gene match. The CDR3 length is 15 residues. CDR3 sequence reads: CASSIGGTGGQPQHF. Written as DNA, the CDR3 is TGTGCCAGTAGTATAGGGGGGACAGGGGGTCAGCCCCAGCATTTT.

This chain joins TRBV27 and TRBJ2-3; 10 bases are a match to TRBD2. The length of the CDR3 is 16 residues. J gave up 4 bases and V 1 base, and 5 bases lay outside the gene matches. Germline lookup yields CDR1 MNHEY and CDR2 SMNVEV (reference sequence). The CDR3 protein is CASSLLAGGWADTQYF. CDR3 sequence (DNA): TGTGCCAGCAGTTTATTAGCGGGAGGATGGGCAGATACGCAGTATTTT.

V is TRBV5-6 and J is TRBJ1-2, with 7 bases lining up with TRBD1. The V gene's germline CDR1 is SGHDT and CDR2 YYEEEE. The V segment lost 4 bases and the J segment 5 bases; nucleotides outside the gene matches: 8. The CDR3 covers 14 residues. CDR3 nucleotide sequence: TGTGCCAGCAGCCCCCGGGACAGAGTATATGGCTACACCTTC. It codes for CASSPRDRVYGYTF.

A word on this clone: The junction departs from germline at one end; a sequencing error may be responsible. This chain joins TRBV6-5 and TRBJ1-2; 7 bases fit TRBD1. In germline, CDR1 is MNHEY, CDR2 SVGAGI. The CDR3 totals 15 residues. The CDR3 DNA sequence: TGTGCCAGCAGTCCCACTCGGGACAGCACCTATGGCTTCACCTTC. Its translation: CASSPTRDSTYGFTF.

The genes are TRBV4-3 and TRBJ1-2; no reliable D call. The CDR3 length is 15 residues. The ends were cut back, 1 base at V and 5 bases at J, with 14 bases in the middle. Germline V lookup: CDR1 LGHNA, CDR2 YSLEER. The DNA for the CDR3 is TGCGCCAGCAGCCAAGGGGAAGGGAGCCCGTATGGCTACACCTTC. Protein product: CASSQGEGSPYGYTF.

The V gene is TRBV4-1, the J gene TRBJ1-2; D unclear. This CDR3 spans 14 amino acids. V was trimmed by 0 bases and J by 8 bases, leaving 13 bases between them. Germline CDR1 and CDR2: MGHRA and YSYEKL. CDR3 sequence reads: CASSQDRGGWGYTF. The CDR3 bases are TGCGCCAGCAGCCAAGATCGGGGTGGTTGGGGCTACACCTTC.